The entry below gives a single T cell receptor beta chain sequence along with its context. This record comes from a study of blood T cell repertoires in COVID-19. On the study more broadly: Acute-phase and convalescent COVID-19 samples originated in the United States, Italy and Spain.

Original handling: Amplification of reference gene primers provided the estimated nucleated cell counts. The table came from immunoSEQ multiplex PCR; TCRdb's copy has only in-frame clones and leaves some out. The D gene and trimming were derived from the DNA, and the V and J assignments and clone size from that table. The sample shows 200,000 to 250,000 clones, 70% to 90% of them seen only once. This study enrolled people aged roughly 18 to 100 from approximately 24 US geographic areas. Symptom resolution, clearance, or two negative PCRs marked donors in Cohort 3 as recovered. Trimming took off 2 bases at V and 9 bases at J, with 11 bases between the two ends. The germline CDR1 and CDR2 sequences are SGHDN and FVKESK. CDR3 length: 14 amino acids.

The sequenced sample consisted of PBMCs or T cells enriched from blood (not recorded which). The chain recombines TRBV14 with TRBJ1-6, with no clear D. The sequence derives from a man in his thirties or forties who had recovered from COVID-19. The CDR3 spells CASSQQTNTSPLHF. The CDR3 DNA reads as TGTGCCAGCAGCCAACAGACTAATACTTCACCCCTCCACTTT.